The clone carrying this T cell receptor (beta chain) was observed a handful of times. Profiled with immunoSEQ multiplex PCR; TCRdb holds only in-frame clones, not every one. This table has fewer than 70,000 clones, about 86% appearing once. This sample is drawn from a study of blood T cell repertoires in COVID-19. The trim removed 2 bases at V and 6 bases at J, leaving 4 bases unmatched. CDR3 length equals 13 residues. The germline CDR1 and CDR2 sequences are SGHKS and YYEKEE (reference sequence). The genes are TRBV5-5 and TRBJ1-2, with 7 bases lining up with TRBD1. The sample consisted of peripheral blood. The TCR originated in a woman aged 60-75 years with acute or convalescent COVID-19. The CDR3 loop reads CASSFSRGNGYTF. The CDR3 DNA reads TGTGCCAGCAGCTTCAGCAGGGGGAATGGCTACACCTTC.